Sequencing of this TCR beta chain was carried out in a study of blood T cell repertoires in COVID-19. Study in general: The United States, Italy and Spain were the sources of the acute and convalescent COVID-19 samples. PBMCs, B-cell-depleted T cells, or T cells were the source of the cDNA or gDNA that made up the material.

The CDR3 contains 15 residues. Germline CDR1 is SGHTA and CDR2 is FQGTGA. The V segment lost 5 bases and the J segment 0 bases; nucleotides outside the gene matches: 4. The authors' processing: By means of reference gene primer amplification, nucleated cell counts were estimated. Measured with immunoSEQ multiplex PCR; TCRdb has only the in-frame clones, and not every one. V, J and clone size are those of that table, while D and trimming were read from the DNA. The sample lists around 28,000 clones; 85% were seen once. Material: peripheral blood. The receptor was derived from a human donor in a cohort sampled during active COVID-19. The rearrangement joins TRBV7-3 to TRBJ2-3; 8 nucleotides align to TRBD2. The CDR3 protein is CASSRTGGSTDTQYF. DNA of the CDR3: TGTGCCAGCAGCAGGACGGGGGGGAGCACAGATACGCAGTATTTT.